One sample yielded the 27 T cell receptor beta chains listed below, sequenced in a study of cytomegalovirus exposure and HLA in healthy donors. 13 Jbeta primers and 60 Vbeta primers were used for the PCR. Some clones are missing from TCRdb's copy, which holds only in-frame ones; the method was immunoSEQ multiplex PCR. The repertoire holds 99,000 or so clones, with just under 80% as singletons. Sequenced: PBMCs. These receptors came from a male donor in good health and CMV-seronegative.

The V and J genes are TRBV4-1 and TRBJ2-7; no clear D. The germline CDR1 and CDR2 sequences are MGHRA and YSYEKL. This CDR3 contains 13 residues. The germline V and J ends were trimmed by 2 bases and 4 bases, with 9 bases remaining between them. CDR3 coding DNA: TGCGCCAGCAGCCAACAGTCAGGATACGAGCAGTACTTC. This encodes CASSQQSGYEQYF.

The chain joins TRBV6-4 to TRBJ1-6; D unclear. V lost 7 bases, J lost 8 bases, and 21 bases lay in between. Germline assignment: CDR1 MRHNA and CDR2 SNTAGT. This CDR3 is 16 amino acids long. The CDR3 region is CASTVEGSGSDSPLHF. The CDR3 DNA follows: TGTGCCAGCACGGTGGAGGGCAGTGGTTCGGATTCACCCCTCCACTTT.

This clone was seen a single time. The V gene is TRBV5-4, the J gene TRBJ2-5; 12 bases agree with TRBD1. Trimming cost V 6 bases and J 3 bases; bases outside gene matches: 6. CDR3 size: 15 residues. Germline assignment: CDR1 SGHNT and CDR2 YYREEE (reference sequence). The CDR3 protein is CASIRGTGGEETQYF. The CDR3 DNA is TGTGCCAGCATACGGGGGACAGGGGGCGAAGAGACCCAGTACTTC. The full variable domain, in which reference TRBV5-4 and TRBJ2-5 provide the parts outside the CDR3, is ETGVTQSPTHLIKTRGQQVTLRCSSQSGHNTVSWYQQALGQGPQFIFQYYREEENGRGNFPPRFSGLQFPNYSSELNVNALELDDSALYLCASIRGTGGEETQYFGPGTRLLVL.

V gene TRBV5-5 combines with J gene TRBJ2-5; TRBD2 might be the D (6 bases). Trimming pared 0 bases from V and 5 bases from J, leaving 14 bases between. Germline V lookup: CDR1 SGHKS, CDR2 YYEKEE (reference sequence). The CDR3 runs 15 residues. The CDR3 nucleotides read TGTGCCAGCAGCTTGGACGGGAGAGCCCCGGAGACCCAGTACTTC. Its translation: CASSLDGRAPETQYF.

The chain recombines TRBV9 with TRBJ2-1; 9 bases align to TRBD2. J was trimmed by 7 bases and V by 4 bases; bases with no gene match: 15. CDR3 length: 17 residues. Germline V gene sequence: CDR1 SGDLS, CDR2 YYNGEE. The CDR3 coding sequence is TGTGCCAGCAGCTTAAATTTAGCGGGAGAAGATTGGAATGAGCAGTTCTTC. Translation gives CASSLNLAGEDWNEQFF.

This clone was observed a handful of times. V gene TRBV6-5 combines with J gene TRBJ2-3; D might be TRBD2 (5 bases). The V end was cut by 0 bases, the J end by 4 bases, with 11 bases between. Germline V gene sequence: CDR1 MNHEY, CDR2 SVGAGI. CDR3 length: 15 amino acids. The CDR3 DNA reads TGTGCCAGCAGTTACTCCCGGTGGGGAGCAGATACGCAGTATTTT. Encoded protein: CASSYSRWGADTQYF.

The J gene is TRBJ1-2, the V gene TRBV4-2; D not certain. The CDR3 is made up of 13 amino acids. The V and J ends lost 0 bases and 5 bases respectively, with 7 bases between them. Germline V gives CDR1 LGHNA, CDR2 YNFKEQ. The CDR3 here is CASSQDHQYGYTF. The CDR3 DNA sequence: TGTGCCAGCAGCCAAGATCATCAGTATGGCTACACCTTC.

The genes are TRBV12-5 and TRBJ1-2, with D maybe TRBD1 (6 bases). CDR1 LGHNT and CDR2 FRNRAP come from the germline V gene. The CDR3 has 15 amino acids. Trimming pared 2 bases from V and 7 bases from J, leaving 17 bases between. This CDR3 is CASGLTARGSLGYTF. The CDR3 DNA follows: TGTGCTAGTGGTTTGACCGCCAGGGGTAGTCTTGGCTACACCTTC. The full variable domain, rest sourced from reference TRBV12-5 and TRBJ1-2, is DARVTQTPRHKVTEMGQEVTMRCQPILGHNTVFWYRQTMMQGLELLAYFRNRAPLDDSGMPKDRFSAEMPDATLATLKIQPSEPRDSAVYFCASGLTARGSLGYTFGSGTRLTVV.

This clone was recorded once. V gene TRBV7-2 combines with J gene TRBJ1-5; TRBD1 might be the D (5 bases). The CDR3 totals 15 residues. Trimming took 2 bases from V and 4 from J, leaving 12 bases between them. The germline V gene encodes CDR1 SGHTA and CDR2 FQGNSA. The CDR3 bases are TGTGCCAGCAGCTTACTTTCCGGGACTAATCAGCCCCAGCATTTT. Translation: CASSLLSGTNQPQHF.

This clone was picked up many times. V usage is TRBV7-9 and J usage is TRBJ1-1; 7 nucleotides line up with TRBD1. Losses at the gene ends were 5 bases for V and 7 bases for J; bases not matched to a gene: 4. There are 12 residues in the CDR3. CDR1 and CDR2 (germline): SEHNR, FQNEAQ (reference sequence). The CDR3 sequence: CASSPRQGEAFF. The CDR3 coding sequence is TGTGCCAGCAGCCCCCGACAGGGTGAAGCTTTCTTT.

This clone showed up just a few times. The chain uses TRBV27 and TRBJ2-7; D not certain. CDR3 length: 17 amino acids. Trimming pared 1 base from V and 2 bases from J, leaving 18 bases between. In germline, CDR1 is MNHEY, CDR2 SMNVEV (reference sequence). The CDR3 DNA follows: TGTGCCAGCAGTTTATTAACAGTGGTTTCCGTCCCCTACGAGCAGTACTTC. Amino acids: CASSLLTVVSVPYEQYF.

The chain recombines TRBV7-9 with TRBJ2-1; TRBD2 might be the D (8 bases). Germline V gene lookup returns CDR1 SEHNR and CDR2 FQNEAQ (reference sequence). The CDR3 contains 17 residues. In nucleotides, the CDR3 is TGTACCACCGGGCTAGCGGGCCAGGGGGTCTTTTACAATGAGCAGTTCTTC. Translating it yields CTTGLAGQGVFYNEQFF.

CDR3 bases: TGTGCCGCAGGTCCGGGAGGGCAAGAGACCCAGTACTTC. This gives the protein CAAGPGGQETQYF. The V call is TRBV6-5, the J call TRBJ2-5; 8 nucleotides line up with TRBD2. CDR3 length equals 13 residues. Losses at the gene ends were 11 bases for V and 2 bases for J; bases not matched to a gene: 7. CDR1 and CDR2 (germline): MNHEY, SVGAGI.

The chain couples TRBV4-1 to TRBJ1-1; 9 bases agree with TRBD1. V shed 4 bases, J shed 5 bases, and the junction held 5 bases outside the gene matches. This CDR3 contains 14 residues. The germline CDR1 and CDR2 sequences are MGHRA and YSYEKL. CDR3 sequence: CASSPRQGGTEAFF. In nucleotides, the CDR3 is TGCGCCAGCAGCCCGCGACAGGGGGGAACTGAAGCTTTCTTT.

The chain has TRBV6-5 and TRBJ1-1; TRBD1 aligns across 7 bases. V shed 0 bases and J 5 bases; nucleotides not matched to a gene: 6. Germline CDR1 reads MNHEY; CDR2 reads SVGAGI. CDR3 length: 15 amino acids. CDR3 in amino acids: CASSYSIPGGTEAFF. The CDR3, as DNA: TGTGCCAGCAGTTACTCTATCCCAGGGGGGACTGAAGCTTTCTTT.

The gene calls are TRBV6-1 and TRBJ2-7, with D possibly TRBD1 on 5 matching bases. From germline, CDR1 is MNHNS and CDR2 SASEGT. The germline V and J ends were trimmed by 6 bases and 2 bases, with 17 bases remaining between them. The CDR3 length is 15 residues. As DNA, the CDR3 is TGTGCCAGCAGCCTGACTTATACAGGTCCCTACGAGCAGTACTTC. This translates into CASSLTYTGPYEQYF.

The sample holds a few counts of this clone. This sequence joins TRBV5-1 and TRBJ2-2; 10 bases align to TRBD2. Germline V gives CDR1 SGHRS, CDR2 YFSETQ. V lost 7 bases to trimming and J lost 5 bases; unmatched junction nucleotides: 8. The length of the CDR3 is 15 residues. The chain's CDR3 is CASALAGELTGELFF. CDR3 coding DNA: TGCGCCAGCGCTCTAGCGGGAGAGCTTACCGGGGAGCTGTTTTTT.

In its sample, this clone was seen a few times. The J gene is TRBJ1-3, the V gene TRBV6-5; D is uncertain. This CDR3 region has 15 residues. Trimming took 3 bases from V and 0 from J, leaving 9 bases between them. Per germline, CDR1 MNHEY and CDR2 SVGAGI. DNA for the CDR3: TGTGCCAGCAGTTATGAGGGCAGCTCTGGAAACACCATATATTTT. Its translation: CASSYEGSSGNTIYF.

V usage is TRBV18 and J usage is TRBJ2-1; D may be TRBD2 (5 bases). Trimming took 0 bases from V and 10 from J, leaving 13 bases between them. Germline loops: CDR1 KGHSH, CDR2 LQKENI. The CDR3 runs 14 residues. The CDR3: CASSPPRTSREQFF. Written as DNA, the CDR3 is TGTGCCAGCTCACCACCGAGGACTTCTCGGGAGCAGTTCTTC.

A word on this clone: Other DNA variants within this sample encode the same CDR3. The CDR3 DNA follows: TGCGCCAGCAGCCTTGACAGGGGTGCGAACACCGGGGAGCTGTTTTTT. It specifies CASSLDRGANTGELFF. The chain has TRBV5-1 and TRBJ2-2; 8 positions match TRBD1. This CDR3 comprises 16 residues. V dropped 4 bases and J dropped 0; count of bases not matched to a gene: 5. CDR1 SGHRS and CDR2 YFSETQ come from the germline V gene.

The V and J genes are TRBV10-1 and TRBJ2-7, with D perhaps matching TRBD2 (6 bases). CDR3 length equals 19 residues. Germline CDR1 WNHNN, CDR2 SYGVQD (reference sequence). V lost 8 bases, J lost 3 bases, and 32 bases lay in between. The CDR3 spells CASVVCQGRDLSDVYEQYF. Here the CDR3 DNA reads TGCGCCAGCGTCGTTTGCCAGGGCAGGGACTTGAGTGACGTCTACGAGCAGTACTTC.

This clone has a handful of counts. The chain carries TRBV7-2 and TRBJ2-2; weak D call: TRBD1 (6 bases). The CDR3 covers 13 residues. The germline V gene has CDR1 SGHTA and CDR2 FQGNSA. Trimming took 2 bases from V and 9 from J, leaving 10 bases between them. CDR3 in amino acids: CASSLMQGRELFF. CDR3 nucleotide sequence: TGTGCCAGCAGCTTAATGCAGGGGCGGGAGCTGTTTTTT.

This sequence joins TRBV5-1 and TRBJ2-1; the match to TRBD1 covers 7 bases. Germline values: CDR1 SGHRS, CDR2 YFSETQ. There are 15 residues in the CDR3. The V gene end was trimmed by 0 bases and the J gene end by 2 bases; junction bases not matched to a gene: 2. The CDR3 region is CASSLGQGAYNEQFF. The CDR3 DNA reads TGCGCCAGCAGCTTGGGGCAGGGGGCCTACAATGAGCAGTTCTTC.

This sequence joins TRBV4-3 and TRBJ2-1; 7 nucleotides align to TRBD2. The germline V gene has CDR1 LGHNA and CDR2 YSLEER. After removal of 0 bases from V and 0 bases from J, the junction contained 5 bases not matched to a gene. This CDR3 spans 17 amino acids. The CDR3 reads CASSQDRLAFSYNEQFF. In DNA form, the CDR3 reads TGCGCCAGCAGCCAAGACCGACTAGCTTTCTCCTACAATGAGCAGTTCTTC.

This chain links TRBV13 with TRBJ2-1; 8 nucleotides align to TRBD2. CDR3 length equals 19 residues. With V trimmed by 3 bases and J by 7 bases, 20 bases remained unmatched. Germline assignment: CDR1 PRHDT and CDR2 FYEKMQ (reference sequence). The CDR3 bases are TGTGCCAGCAGCTTGGACAGCCGGGGTAGCGGGATGGGGGCTAATGAGCAGTTCTTC. Its translation: CASSLDSRGSGMGANEQFF.

The chain joins TRBV18 to TRBJ2-1; 8 nucleotides agree with TRBD1. CDR3 length equals 13 residues. Trimming cost V 6 bases and J 6 bases; bases outside gene matches: 4. Looked up from germline, CDR1 is KGHSH and CDR2 is LQKENI. The CDR3 DNA sequence: TGTGCCAGCTCCTCCACAGGGGGCAATGAGCAGTTCTTC. This translates into CASSSTGGNEQFF.

This chain joins TRBV9 and TRBJ2-1, with 8 bases identical to TRBD1. Germline CDR1 reads SGDLS; CDR2 reads YYNGEE. The J segment lost 8 bases and the V segment lost 0 bases, leaving 7 bases of the junction unmatched. This CDR3 contains 15 residues. CDR3 in DNA: TGTGCCAGCAGCGTAGTATCCGGACAGGGCCATGAGCAGTTCTTC. Protein: CASSVVSGQGHEQFF.